The sequence of this T cell receptor (beta chain) was determined in a study of shared clonotypes between healthy human individuals. Germline V CDR1 and CDR2: MNHNY, SVGAGI (reference sequence). With 0 bases removed from V and 10 bases from J, the gap between germline ends came to 12 bases. This CDR3 is 14 amino acids long. Generated by immunoSEQ multiplex PCR, the TCRdb table keeps only in-frame clones and is missing some. The sample lists 2 million to 2.5 million clones, 93% occurring once. The TCR originated in a man aged 18 to 29 in good health. Some clones in this sample may be carry-over from other donors' samples. The sample was naive CD4+ T cells from PBMCs. This sample's subset: CD45RA+ positively selected. The gene calls are TRBV6-6 and TRBJ2-2; D unclear. This CDR3 reads CASSYSIGMAELFF. Written as DNA, the CDR3 is TGTGCCAGCAGTTACTCGATAGGAATGGCGGAGCTGTTTTTT.